The T cell receptor beta chain described here comes from a study of blood T cell repertoires in COVID-19. Study-level background: The samples span acute and convalescent COVID-19 from the United States, Italy and Spain.

Original processing notes: Nucleated cell counts were estimated from reference gene primer amplification. TCRdb's copy holds only in-frame clones and misses some; the assay was immunoSEQ multiplex PCR. V and J calls and clone size follow that table, whereas D and trimming were derived from the DNA. This table has some 300,000 clones, 87% appearing once. The specimen was peripheral blood. The source is a man younger than 30 with active or convalescent COVID-19.

The CDR3 reads CASIGVVGYTF. CDR3 DNA sequence: TGTGCCAGCATCGGGGTCGTCGGCTACACCTTC. The J gene is TRBJ1-2, the V gene TRBV9, with no clear D. V was shortened by 6 bases and J by 8 bases, with 11 bases between the two germline ends. Per the germline V gene, CDR1 is SGDLS and CDR2 is YYNGEE. CDR3 length equals 11 residues.